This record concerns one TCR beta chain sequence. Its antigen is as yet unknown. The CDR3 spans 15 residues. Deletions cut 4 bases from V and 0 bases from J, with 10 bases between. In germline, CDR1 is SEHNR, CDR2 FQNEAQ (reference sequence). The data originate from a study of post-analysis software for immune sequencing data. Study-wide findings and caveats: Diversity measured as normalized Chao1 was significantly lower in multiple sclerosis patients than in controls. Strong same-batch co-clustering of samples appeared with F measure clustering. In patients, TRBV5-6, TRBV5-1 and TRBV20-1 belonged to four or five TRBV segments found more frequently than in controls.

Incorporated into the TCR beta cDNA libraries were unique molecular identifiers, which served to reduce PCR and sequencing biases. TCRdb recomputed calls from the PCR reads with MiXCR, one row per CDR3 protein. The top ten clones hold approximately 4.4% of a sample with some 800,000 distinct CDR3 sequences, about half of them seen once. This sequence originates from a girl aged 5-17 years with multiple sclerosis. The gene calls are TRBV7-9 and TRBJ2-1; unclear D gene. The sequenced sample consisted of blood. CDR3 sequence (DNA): TGTGCCAGCAGCTATGGGTCGTTCTCCTACAATGAGCAGTTCTTC. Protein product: CASSYGSFSYNEQFF.